This T cell receptor (beta chain) is from a study of identical twins listed by TCRdb under 2016. Study-wide context: The study deep-sequenced TCR alpha and beta repertoires from monozygotic twins, unrelated adults of various ages and cord blood to test whether fetal clonotypes persist. To rule out contamination, the twin experiments were replicated at different times with different library preparation protocols.

The library was obtained by 5' RACE. These reads were obtained on an Illumina HiSeq 2000. Template switching introduced a universal primer binding site; the final cDNA contained a unique molecular identifier, enabling accurate counting of TCR cDNA molecules. Specific primers in the conserved constant-segment region were used to synthesize first-strand cDNA for TCR alpha and beta chains. To control for contamination, every cDNA library carried two barcodes: a SMART-Mk sample barcode plus Illumina barcodes. TruSeq adapter sequences along with Illumina sample barcodes were introduced in two successive PCR steps. TCR alpha and beta cDNA libraries were sequenced on the Illumina HiSeq platform with custom primers. The original methods were these. Raw reads were processed with MiGEC to extract unique molecular identifiers, and MiXCR was used to determine CDR3 positions. Recombination models were inferred per individual with the repgenHMM and IGoR tools using an EM algorithm. Shared clonotype analysis was performed with the tcR package in R, normalizing sharing by the product of cloneset sizes. To study raw recombination without the effects of thymic and clonal selection, out-of-frame nonproductive sequences were analyzed. Using fastp trimming at Q25 and MiXCR clonotype assembly, TCRdb reanalyzed the public sequencing data and kept in-frame beta chains. Each entry merges the rows of one CDR3 protein and shows their most common DNA and genes. None of the V and J calls come from the authors' own analysis; TCRdb made them. A total of hundreds of thousands of distinct CDR3 sequences appear in this sample, approximately 20% of them only once. Of the sample, about 0.48% is held by the ten largest clones.

Every donor in the study was a healthy Caucasian. The twin cohort consisted of three pairs of female monozygotic twins, all aged about 18 to 30 years. Positive isolation kits from Invitrogen were used to isolate the CD4+ and CD8+ T cell populations. Broader findings and caveats from the paper: Fewer insertions were carried by abundant cord blood beta clonotypes; a weaker similar trend was observed in young adult naive repertoires, while no such trend was observed in memory repertoires. Out-of-frame TCR alpha sequences shared between twins showed an excess of low generation-probability sequences compared with coincidental sharing between unrelated individuals. Excess twin sharing in beta out-of-frame sequences was weaker because fewer shared sequences lowered the signal-to-noise ratio. Because the same donors could not be followed over many years, the conclusions relied on cross-sectional statistical analysis. Out-of-frame TCR alpha sharing in monozygotic twins was systematically underestimated by recombination models, whereas sharing between unrelated individuals was in agreement with the recombination models. Zero-insertion analyses could be partly confounded by invariant T cells such as MAIT and iNKT, although diverse VJ usage argued against such confounding for most clonotypes.

As regards this clonotype: Its antigen has not been determined. No much larger clone is present one base from it, and per-base qualities are unavailable.

The same data also contributed to another study, on yellow fever vaccine responses in identical twins. The second publication reports: The T cell response to vaccination in identical twins was reported by the authors to appear partly convergent and partly personalized. In the study, vaccine-responding T cell clones were precisely tracked in identical twins.

Sequenced sample: CD4+ T cells sorted from blood. This TCR was sampled from a woman aged 18-30 years in good health.

At the DNA level, the sequence is TGTGCCTCGGGAGGGAGACGGTCGAACACCGGGGAGCTGTTTTTT. This codes for CASGGRRSNTGELFF. The rearrangement combines TRBV12-3 or TRBV12-4 with TRBJ2-2; the central 8 bases match TRBD2. The CDR3 starts with the cysteine, ends with the phenylalanine, and has 15 residues. Left in the record is the CDR3 DNA by itself, 45 bases read in frame from the first base. Ends trimmed: V by 11 bases, J by 0 bases; bases unmatched to a gene: 8.